The 27 T cell receptor beta chains reported below all come from one sample, sequenced in a study of T-cell memory formation after mild COVID-19 (dated by TCRdb to about 2021). The library was prepared using 5' RACE. Sequencing took place on an Illumina NovaSeq 6000. TCRdb reran the public reads through fastp at Q25 and MiXCR, keeping productive beta chains. CDR3 protein sequences are deduplicated, and each keeps its most common genes and DNA. The sample contains 180,000 or so distinct CDR3 sequences, around 10% of them found a single time. Of the sample, roughly 3.8% is held by the ten largest clones. Sequencing was done on a sample of PBMCs or a T cell subset sorted from them (not recorded which). The receptors derive from a man in his late teens or twenties who had mild COVID-19 (a few samples of this study predate the infection). The sample titles of this study are shuffled in the database, so cell type and time point are left out; the donor was told from shared clones.

V is TRBV20-1 and J is TRBJ1-6; the match to TRBD1 covers 8 bases. The V gene's germline CDR1 is DFQATT and CDR2 SNEGSKA (reference sequence). With 6 bases clipped from V and 9 bases from J, the junction kept 10 bases outside the gene matches. This CDR3 is 14 amino acids long. The CDR3 region has the DNA TGCAGTGCCCCGAACCCAGGGGGCAGTTCACCCCTCCACTTT. Translating it yields CSAPNPGGSSPLHF.

V gene TRBV20-1 combines with J gene TRBJ2-1, with 7 bases matching TRBD2. The CDR3 is 14 residues long. Germline assignment: CDR1 DFQATT and CDR2 SNEGSKA (reference sequence). V lost 3 bases, J lost 5 bases, and 7 bases stayed unmatched. The CDR3 DNA sequence: TGCAGTGCTAGCTCTCTAGCGGACGACAATGAGCAGTTCTTC. Translated: CSASSLADDNEQFF.

This chain joins TRBV4-2 and TRBJ1-4; D gene unclear. The CDR3 loop spans 13 amino acids. Germline CDR1 LGHNA, CDR2 YNFKEQ. Trimming removed 1 base from V and 7 bases from J, with 7 bases in between. The CDR3 spells CASSQVSGEKLFF. CDR3 DNA sequence: TGTGCCAGCAGCCAAGTCTCAGGTGAAAAACTGTTTTTT.

The chain is built from TRBV7-3 and TRBJ2-6; 8 nucleotides line up with TRBD1. V shed 5 bases and J 1 base; nucleotides not matched to a gene: 10. Germline V CDR1 and CDR2: SGHTA, FQGTGA. The CDR3 covers 18 residues. The CDR3 nucleotides are TGTGCCAGCAGCCCTCAGGGGGCAGGGTTTTCTGGGGCCAACGTCCTGACTTTC. It yields the protein CASSPQGAGFSGANVLTF.

There are many counts of this clonotype. The gene calls are TRBV5-1 and TRBJ1-1; D may be TRBD1 (5 bases). Germline-derived CDR1 and CDR2 are SGHRS and YFSETQ. Trimming cost V 4 bases and J 0 bases, with 13 bases left between them. This CDR3 spans 15 amino acids. The DNA of the CDR3 is TGCGCCAGCAGCCCGGGGACGGATCTGAACACTGAAGCTTTCTTT. Encoded protein: CASSPGTDLNTEAFF.

This clonotype was recorded a few times. The chain carries TRBV29-1 and TRBJ1-1; TRBD1 matches 7 bases. V was pared by 8 bases and J by 2 bases, with 8 bases of the junction left unmatched. Germline V gene sequence: CDR1 SQVTM, CDR2 ANQGSEA. This CDR3 has 13 amino acids. The CDR3, as DNA: TGCAGCATAGAGGGACAGTTCAACACTGAAGCTTTCTTT. Its protein is CSIEGQFNTEAFF.

This clonotype was recorded many times. The chain carries TRBV6-5 and TRBJ2-5; 8 bases are a match to TRBD2. The CDR3 spans 18 residues. V gave up 0 bases and J gave up 3 bases; unmatched junction bases: 12. Germline V gives CDR1 MNHEY, CDR2 SVGAGI. The CDR3 loop reads CASSYSIGSSGAKETQYF. The CDR3 DNA reads TGTGCCAGCAGTTACTCGATAGGGAGTAGCGGGGCGAAAGAGACCCAGTACTTC.

The V gene is TRBV12-3 or TRBV12-4, the J gene TRBJ2-6, with TRBD1 as a possible D gene (6 bases). V lost 6 bases, J lost 4 bases, and 13 bases lay in between. This CDR3 has 15 amino acids. The CDR3 region is CASSPGAAGANVLTF. CDR3 nucleotides: TGTGCCAGCAGCCCAGGGGCGGCAGGGGCCAACGTCCTGACTTTC.

This clonotype was found a few times. This sequence joins TRBV9 and TRBJ1-2, with no clear D. Per the germline V gene, CDR1 is SGDLS and CDR2 is YYNGEE. The CDR3 sequence is 14 residues long. V was pared by 3 bases and J by 4 bases, with 13 bases between. CDR3 sequence: CASSALSGPYGYTF. The CDR3 DNA sequence: TGTGCCAGCAGCGCCCTCTCCGGGCCCTATGGCTACACCTTC.

V usage is TRBV6-2 or TRBV6-3 and J usage is TRBJ2-3, with D unresolved. Germline loops: CDR1 MNHEY, CDR2 SVGEGT. Trimming cost V 6 bases and J 1 base, with 8 bases left between them. The CDR3 consists of 13 residues. This CDR3 is CASRNTGTDTQYF. For the CDR3, the DNA is TGTGCCAGCAGGAACACAGGCACAGATACGCAGTATTTT.

This sequence joins TRBV6-2 or TRBV6-3 and TRBJ2-1; tentatively, D is TRBD1 or TRBD2 (5 bases each). Germline V gene lookup returns CDR1 MNHEY and CDR2 SVGEGT. The CDR3 is 13 residues long. Trimming took 1 base from V and 8 from J, leaving 9 bases between them. CDR3 residues: CASSYLRGDEQFF. The CDR3 DNA reads as TGTGCCAGCAGTTACTTGAGGGGCGATGAGCAGTTCTTC.

The sample holds a few counts of this clonotype. The chain uses TRBV7-9 and TRBJ2-5; TRBD2 matches at 7 bases. Germline V gene lookup returns CDR1 SEHNR and CDR2 FQNEAQ (reference sequence). The junction had 11 bases not matched to a gene; V was cut back by 5 bases and J by 5 bases. The CDR3 contains 15 residues. The CDR3 protein is CASSPYTSAGETQYF. DNA of the CDR3: TGTGCCAGCAGCCCCTACACTAGCGCGGGGGAGACCCAGTACTTC.

The chain links TRBV7-2 to TRBJ1-4, with D maybe TRBD1 (5 bases). In germline, CDR1 is SGHTA, CDR2 FQGNSA. CDR3 size: 14 residues. V was trimmed by 6 bases and J by 8 bases, leaving 16 bases between them. The CDR3 loop is CASSLTREDEKLFF. CDR3 sequence (DNA): TGTGCCAGCAGTTTAACCAGGGAGGACGAAAAACTGTTTTTT.

This clonotype was counted many times. The rearrangement links TRBV4-3 to TRBJ2-1; D possibly corresponds to TRBD2 (5 bases). V was shortened by 4 bases and J by 5 bases, with 12 bases between the two germline ends. The CDR3 is made up of 14 amino acids. Per germline, CDR1 LGHNA and CDR2 YSLEER. The CDR3 protein is CASSRSVMDNEQFF. The CDR3 bases are TGCGCCAGCAGCCGTAGCGTAATGGACAATGAGCAGTTCTTC.

The genes are TRBV4-3 and TRBJ1-2; the D gene is possibly TRBD1 (6 bases). The V gene's germline CDR1 is LGHNA and CDR2 YSLEER. This CDR3 comprises 17 residues. Trimming stripped 0 bases from V and 0 bases from J, with 14 bases between. The CDR3 spells CASSQEPQGVSNYGYTF. CDR3 coding DNA: TGCGCCAGCAGCCAAGAGCCACAGGGCGTCTCTAACTATGGCTACACCTTC.

This clonotype appeared a few times. The chain employs TRBV4-3 and TRBJ1-6; 8 positions agree with TRBD1. Germline trimming cut 0 bases from V and 0 bases from J; bases unmatched to any gene: 7. The germline V gene encodes CDR1 LGHNA and CDR2 YSLEER. CDR3 length equals 19 residues. CDR3 DNA: TGCGCCAGCAGCCAAGATACAGGGGGGGCTAGCTCCTATAATTCACCCCTCCACTTT. Protein sequence: CASSQDTGGASSYNSPLHF.

This clonotype was picked up a small number of times. The chain is built from TRBV5-1 and TRBJ2-2; tentatively, D is TRBD1 (6 bases). The CDR3 extends over 14 amino acids. Germline V CDR1 and CDR2: SGHRS, YFSETQ. Trimming removed 4 bases at V and 2 bases at J, with 9 bases between. The CDR3 DNA reads TGCGCCAGCAGCATGGACAGCAACACCGGGGAGCTGTTTTTT. Protein: CASSMDSNTGELFF.

The chain has TRBV4-3 and TRBJ2-5, with D perhaps matching TRBD1 (6 bases). V lost 0 bases to trimming and J lost 5 bases, with 13 bases between them. The CDR3 has 15 residues. CDR1 is LGHNA, CDR2 YSLEER, per germline. DNA for the CDR3: TGCGCCAGCAGCCAAGACCTCAGGGGTAGGGAGACCCAGTACTTC. It specifies CASSQDLRGRETQYF.

This clonotype has a count of ten or more. A read error may account for a junction end that differs from germline. The chain uses TRBV9 and TRBJ2-7; the D gene is possibly TRBD1 (6 bases). The CDR3 spans 13 residues. Germline CDR1 is SGDLS and CDR2 is YYNGEE. The CDR3 is CASSASYGTLKHF. The CDR3 DNA is TGTGCCAGCAGCGCAAGCTACGGGACATTAAAGCACTTC. The full variable domain, rest sourced from reference TRBV9 and TRBJ2-7, is DSGVTQTPKHLITATGQRVTLRCSPRSGDLSVYWYQQSLDQGLQFLIQYYNGEERAKGNILERFSAQQFPDLHSELNLSSLELGDSALYFCASSASYGTLKHFGPGTRLTVT.

V usage is TRBV7-2 and J usage is TRBJ2-7; D unclear. Germline lookup yields CDR1 SGHTA and CDR2 FQGNSA. V dropped 1 base and J dropped 1 base, with 8 bases sitting between them. CDR3 length equals 14 residues. CDR3 residues: CASSLERRSYEQYV. The CDR3 bases are TGTGCCAGCAGCTTAGAGAGGCGATCCTACGAGCAGTACGTC.

This clonotype was found a few times. This chain links TRBV4-1 with TRBJ1-2; D might be TRBD1 (5 bases). V was shortened by 1 base and J by 6 bases, with 15 bases between the two germline ends. The length of the CDR3 is 15 residues. Germline assignment: CDR1 MGHRA and CDR2 YSYEKL. Here the CDR3 DNA reads TGCGCCAGCAGCCAAGCCAACAGGCGAACCAATGGCTACACCTTC. Translating gives CASSQANRRTNGYTF.

This clonotype was detected ten times or more. V gene TRBV6-1 combines with J gene TRBJ2-3; weak D call: TRBD1 (6 bases). Per the germline V gene, CDR1 is MNHNS and CDR2 is SASEGT. Deletions cut 6 bases from V and 6 bases from J, with 16 bases between. This CDR3 has 14 residues. Here the CDR3 reads CASRSGQFSDTQYF. CDR3 in DNA: TGTGCCAGCAGAAGCGGACAGTTCTCGGATACGCAGTATTTT.

The chain recombines TRBV5-1 with TRBJ2-7, with D possibly TRBD1 on 6 matching bases. Trimming took 2 bases from V and 3 from J, leaving 12 bases between them. CDR3 length equals 14 residues. Germline CDR1 and CDR2: SGHRS and YFSETQ. CDR3 residues: CASSFGDTHYEQYF. In DNA form, the CDR3 reads TGCGCCAGCAGCTTTGGGGACACACACTACGAGCAGTACTTC.

The chain carries TRBV11-3 and TRBJ2-1, with 11 bases identical to TRBD1. The trim removed 1 base at V and 8 bases at J, leaving 4 bases unmatched. The germline V gene encodes CDR1 SGHNT and CDR2 YENEEA. The CDR3 contains 15 residues. The CDR3 reads CASSLGTGGGYEQFF. In nucleotides, the CDR3 is TGTGCCAGCAGCTTAGGGACAGGGGGCGGATATGAGCAGTTCTTC.

The CDR3, as DNA: TGTGCCAGCAGCTTGGGGTCGGAGAAGGGTACCCAGTACTTC. It encodes CASSLGSEKGTQYF. This sequence joins TRBV7-2 and TRBJ2-5; D is unresolved. With 3 bases removed from V and 8 bases from J, the gap between germline ends came to 16 bases. This CDR3 is 14 amino acids long. Germline V gene lookup returns CDR1 SGHTA and CDR2 FQGNSA.

At least ten counts were recorded for this clonotype. The V gene is TRBV20-1, the J gene TRBJ1-5; maybe TRBD1 (6 bases). The CDR3 totals 12 residues. V was clipped by 2 bases and J by 4 bases, with 6 bases between them. Germline values: CDR1 DFQATT, CDR2 SNEGSKA (reference sequence). The CDR3 DNA reads as TGCAGTGCTAGACAGGGGAATCAGCCCCAGCATTTT. Its translation is CSARQGNQPQHF.

The rearrangement uses TRBV5-6 and TRBJ2-6, with TRBD1 as a possible D gene (5 bases). Germline assignment: CDR1 SGHDT and CDR2 YYEEEE. This CDR3 comprises 16 residues. The V end lost 7 bases, the J end lost 1 base, and 15 bases lay between the germline ends. CDR3 in amino acids: CASGKTEISGANVLTF. Written as DNA, the CDR3 is TGTGCCAGCGGGAAGACAGAGATTTCTGGGGCCAACGTCCTGACTTTC.